The source of this T cell receptor beta chain is a study of blood T cell repertoires in COVID-19. Study summary: Researchers got acute and convalescent COVID-19 samples from the United States, Italy and Spain. T cells, B-cell-depleted T cells, or PBMCs provided the cDNA or gDNA that served as material.

Sequenced by immunoSEQ multiplex PCR; TCRdb stores in-frame clones only, minus some. The sample consists of about 75,000 clones, approximately 86% of them appearing once. The V gene's germline CDR1 is LGHDT and CDR2 YNNKEL (reference sequence). Trimming at V came to 1 base and at J to 4 bases, leaving 7 bases not matched to a gene. The CDR3 is 16 residues long. This rearrangement joins TRBV3-1 (or the pseudogene TRBV3-2) to TRBJ1-3; 7 positions agree with TRBD1. The sequenced sample consisted of peripheral blood. This receptor was obtained from a woman in her forties or fifties with acute or convalescent COVID-19. DNA for the CDR3: TGTGCCAGCAGCCAAGGAATTCCAGGGGGAGGAAACACCATATATTTT. This encodes CASSQGIPGGGNTIYF.